These 32 T cell receptor beta chains were sequenced from one sample in a study of blood T cell repertoires in COVID-19. Sequencing was performed with immunoSEQ multiplex PCR; in TCRdb, only in-frame clones are kept and a portion is missing. The data show 140,000 to 150,000 clones, 80% seen once. Sequencing was performed on peripheral blood. The receptors here all came from a man between 65 and 85 years old who had recovered from COVID-19.

The rearrangement links TRBV12-5 to TRBJ1-1, with no clear D. Germline CDR1 and CDR2: LGHNT and FRNRAP. The V gene lost 7 bases and the J gene lost 3 bases, with 6 bases spanning the gap. The CDR3 contains 11 residues. In DNA form, the CDR3 reads TGTGCTAGTGTCCTGTACACTGAAGCTTTCTTT. This codes for CASVLYTEAFF.

This sequence joins TRBV18 and TRBJ2-2, with 7 bases fitting TRBD1. The CDR3 totals 12 residues. Germline-derived CDR1 and CDR2 are KGHSH and LQKENI. J lost 11 bases, V lost 1 base, and 1 base had no gene match. The DNA for the CDR3 is TGTGCCAGCTCACCACGACAGGGTGAGCTGTTTTTT. Translating gives CASSPRQGELFF. Drawing the rest from reference TRBV18 and TRBJ2-2, the complete variable domain is NAGVMQNPRHLVRRRGQEARLRCSPMKGHSHVYWYRQLPEEGLKFMVYLQKENIIDESGMPKERFSAEFPKEGPSILRIQQVVRGDSAAYFCASSPRQGELFFGEGSRLTVL.

V usage is TRBV10-3 and J usage is TRBJ2-7, with D possibly being TRBD1 (6 bases). This CDR3 is built from 13 residues. Germline CDR1 reads ENHRY; CDR2 reads SYGVKD. The germline V and J ends were trimmed by 6 bases and 3 bases, with 12 bases remaining between them. The CDR3 nucleotides read TGTGCCATCAGCTACAGGGCCCACTACGAGCAGTACTTC. It codes for CAISYRAHYEQYF.

Here the CDR3 DNA reads TGTGCCAGTAGTTCCACCGGCGGGGCTAGCGGCGAGACCCAGTACTTC. Protein sequence: CASSSTGGASGETQYF. The chain uses TRBV19 and TRBJ2-5, with 7 bases fitting TRBD2. The CDR3 runs to 16 residues. Losses at the gene ends were 5 bases for V and 5 bases for J; bases not matched to a gene: 14. CDR1 LNHDA and CDR2 SQIVND come from the germline V gene (reference sequence).

The chain couples TRBV10-3 to TRBJ2-5, with 13 bases identical to TRBD2. The CDR3 spans 15 residues. V was pared by 6 bases and J by 4 bases, with 5 bases of the junction left unmatched. Germline CDR1 ENHRY, CDR2 SYGVKD. The CDR3 nucleotides read TGTGCCATCAGCACGGGACTAGCGGGAAGAGAGACCCAGTACTTC. Encoded protein: CAISTGLAGRETQYF.

V and J are TRBV29-1 and TRBJ1-2, with D possibly being TRBD1 (6 bases). This CDR3 is built from 16 residues. The V gene's germline CDR1 is SQVTM and CDR2 ANQGSEA. Trimming pared 3 bases from V and 4 bases from J, leaving 21 bases between. In DNA, the CDR3 is TGCAGCGTTGACAAGGCAGGGGTAGATGCCCTCTATGGCTACACCTTC. Its translation is CSVDKAGVDALYGYTF.

The rearrangement uses TRBV5-8 and TRBJ1-3, with a possible D match to TRBD1 (6 bases). Germline CDR1 and CDR2: SGHTS and YDEGEE. CDR3 size: 13 residues. Between the trimmed V and J ends, which lost 5 bases and 3 bases, there was a span of 9 bases. CDR3 region: CASRPQGGNTIYF. The DNA for the CDR3 is TGTGCCAGCAGACCACAGGGTGGAAACACCATATATTTT.

The genes are TRBV3-1 (or the pseudogene TRBV3-2) and TRBJ2-7; no firm D call. From germline, CDR1 is LGHDT and CDR2 YNNKEL (reference sequence). This CDR3 spans 11 amino acids. V was shortened by 5 bases and J by 7 bases, with 9 bases between the two germline ends. CDR3 sequence: CASSGLREQYF. CDR3 coding DNA: TGTGCCAGCAGCGGTCTACGGGAGCAGTACTTC.

The V call is TRBV7-9, the J call TRBJ2-4; 9 bases agree with TRBD2. The CDR3 is 16 amino acids. The trim removed 0 bases at V and 6 bases at J, leaving 6 bases unmatched. The germline V gene encodes CDR1 SEHNR and CDR2 FQNEAQ (reference sequence). The CDR3 sequence: CASSLAASGKRNIQYF. The DNA for the CDR3 is TGTGCCAGCAGCTTAGCGGCTAGCGGGAAGAGAAACATTCAGTACTTC.

This chain uses TRBV25-1 with TRBJ1-2; D gene unclear. The CDR3 sequence is 13 residues long. Germline V gene lookup returns CDR1 MGHDK and CDR2 SYGVNS. V lost 2 bases to trimming and J lost 3 bases, with 7 bases between them. CDR3 in amino acids: CASSEELDYGYTF. The CDR3 coding sequence is TGTGCCAGCAGTGAAGAACTAGACTATGGCTACACCTTC.

The chain couples TRBV19 to TRBJ2-7; tentatively, D is TRBD1 (5 bases). The CDR3 loop spans 14 amino acids. Trimming cost V 3 bases and J 0 bases, with 9 bases left between them. CDR1 is LNHDA and CDR2 is SQIVND in the germline V gene (reference sequence). CDR3 sequence: CASSIQGGSYEQYF. Here the CDR3 DNA reads TGTGCCAGTAGTATTCAGGGCGGCTCCTACGAGCAGTACTTC.

The CDR3 DNA reads as TGCGCCAGCAGCCAAGGGGGTTTGGGGCCCTCTAACTATGGCTACACCTTC. Translating it yields CASSQGGLGPSNYGYTF. J is TRBJ1-2 and V is TRBV4-1; perhaps TRBD1 as D (5 bases). CDR3 size: 17 residues. Germline CDR1 MGHRA, CDR2 YSYEKL. The ends were cut back, 1 base at V and 0 bases at J, with 15 bases in the middle.

The chain couples TRBV29-1 to TRBJ1-2; TRBD1 matches 12 bases. Per germline, CDR1 SQVTM and CDR2 ANQGSEA. Unmatched junction bases numbered 4, after V lost 4 bases and J lost 4 bases. The CDR3 is made up of 14 amino acids. The CDR3 region has the DNA TGCAGCGTTGGGGGACAGGGGGCTGTCTATGGCTACACCTTC. Amino acids: CSVGGQGAVYGYTF.

The V and J genes are TRBV5-1 and TRBJ2-7, with TRBD2 as a possible D gene (6 bases). CDR1 and CDR2 (germline): SGHRS, YFSETQ. The CDR3 extends over 14 amino acids. Trimming took 0 bases from V and 3 from J, leaving 10 bases between them. CDR3 coding DNA: TGCGCCAGCAGCTTGGTGGCTAGCGACTACGAGCAGTACTTC. It is translated as CASSLVASDYEQYF.

This rearrangement joins TRBV11-2 to TRBJ2-5, with a tentative D call TRBD2 (6 bases). The V and J ends lost 4 bases and 5 bases respectively, with 20 bases between them. CDR1 is SGHAT and CDR2 is FQNNGV in the germline V gene. This CDR3 has 16 residues. The CDR3 DNA sequence: TGTGCCAGCAGCTACGGCGGGACTGCCCTGAGGGAGACCCAGTACTTC. Its translation: CASSYGGTALRETQYF.

This clone was detected only once. The chain joins TRBV7-8 to TRBJ1-3; D gene ambiguous. CDR1 and CDR2 from the germline V gene are SGHVS and FQNEAQ. V was pared by 1 base and J by 2 bases, with 9 bases between. This CDR3 is 15 amino acids long. In nucleotides, the CDR3 is TGTGCCAGCAGCTTAGTTTTTAACACTGGAAACACCATATATTTT. Translation gives CASSLVFNTGNTIYF. The complete variable domain, with remaining parts taken from reference TRBV7-8 and TRBJ1-3, reads GAGVSQSPRYKVAKRGQDVALRCDPISGHVSLFWYQQALGQGPEFLTYFQNEAQLDKSGLPSDRFFAERPEGSVSTLKIQRTQQEDSAVYLCASSLVFNTGNTIYFGEGSWLTVV.

The rearrangement links TRBV29-1 to TRBJ2-2, with a weak D call TRBD1 (5 bases). Germline V gene sequence: CDR1 SQVTM, CDR2 ANQGSEA. The CDR3 totals 14 residues. V gave up 1 base and J gave up 0 bases, with 6 bases separating them. CDR3 sequence: CSVEATANTGELFF. CDR3 nucleotide sequence: TGCAGCGTTGAAGCGACAGCGAACACCGGGGAGCTGTTTTTT.

This chain joins TRBV30 and TRBJ1-6, with 8 bases lining up with TRBD1. Germline CDR1 GTSNPN, CDR2 SVGIG (reference sequence). The CDR3 is 14 amino acids. V lost 2 bases and J lost 9; bases outside the gene matches: 6. The CDR3 DNA reads TGTGCCTGGAGTCCTCGACAGGGGACTTCACCCCTCCACTTT. It yields the protein CAWSPRQGTSPLHF.

This clone was recorded a few times. This chain joins TRBV12-3 or TRBV12-4 and TRBJ1-5; D not certain. This CDR3 spans 13 amino acids. V dropped 1 base and J dropped 8 bases, with 9 bases sitting between them. The chain's CDR3 is CASSLDRGEPQHF. DNA for the CDR3: TGTGCCAGCAGTTTAGACCGCGGGGAGCCCCAGCATTTT.

The DNA for the CDR3 is TGTGCCAGCAGACTACAGGGATCCCATGGCTACACCTTC. Protein product: CASRLQGSHGYTF. The chain joins TRBV6-5 to TRBJ1-2; the D gene is possibly TRBD1 (6 bases). The ends were cut back, 6 bases at V and 6 bases at J, with 14 bases in the middle. The germline V gene has CDR1 MNHEY and CDR2 SVGAGI. The CDR3 length is 13 residues.

This clone came up a few times. The chain recombines TRBV27 with TRBJ2-7, with D perhaps matching TRBD2 (6 bases). CDR3 length: 14 residues. Trimming took off 4 bases at V and 2 bases at J, with 12 bases between the two ends. CDR1 is MNHEY, CDR2 SMNVEV, per germline (reference sequence). CDR3 in DNA: TGTGCCAGCAGTTGGGACTCGTTGGCCTACGAGCAGTACTTC. Translated: CASSWDSLAYEQYF.

The chain is built from TRBV5-1 and TRBJ2-7; tentative D call: TRBD2 (5 bases). V lost 6 bases, J lost 0 bases, and 13 bases lay in between. The germline gives CDR1 SGHRS, CDR2 YFSETQ. The CDR3 loop spans 14 amino acids. The CDR3, as DNA: TGCGCCAGCACCCCGACCGCGGGCTCCTACGAGCAGTACTTC. Protein: CASTPTAGSYEQYF.

Note on this clone: Distinct nucleotide sequences in the sample also encode this CDR3. The chain carries TRBV19 and TRBJ1-5; D gene unclear. With 3 bases removed from V and 4 bases from J, the gap between germline ends came to 7 bases. CDR1 is LNHDA and CDR2 is SQIVND in the germline V gene (reference sequence). The CDR3 is made up of 13 amino acids. The chain's CDR3 is CASSIGGNQPQHF. CDR3 bases: TGTGCCAGTAGTATCGGCGGGAATCAGCCCCAGCATTTT. Filled out from reference TRBV19 and TRBJ1-5, the complete variable domain reads DGGITQSPKYLFRKEGQNVTLSCEQNLNHDAMYWYRQDPGQGLRLIYYSQIVNDFQKGDIAEGYSVSREKKESFPLTVTSAQKNPTAFYLCASSIGGNQPQHFGDGTRLSIL.

Concerning this clone itself: A read error may produce the germline difference seen at one junction end. The chain employs TRBV7-2 and TRBJ2-2; D ambiguous. Germline CDR1 is SGHTA and CDR2 is FQGNSA. CDR3 size: 14 residues. CDR3 DNA: TGTGCCAGCAGCTTGACTGTAAACACTGGGGAGCTGTTTTTT. Protein sequence: CASSLTVNTGELFF.

This clone was counted only a few times. The chain recombines TRBV15 with TRBJ2-1; a possible D gene is TRBD2 (5 bases). Trimming removed 1 base at V and 9 bases at J, with 13 bases between. Germline CDR1 is LNHNV and CDR2 is YYDKDF (reference sequence). The CDR3 extends over 14 amino acids. The CDR3 here is CATSRGLSRVEQFF. The CDR3 nucleotides read TGTGCCACCAGCAGAGGTCTCTCGCGGGTTGAGCAGTTCTTC.

The chain recombines TRBV4-1 with TRBJ2-7, with 10 bases lining up with TRBD1. Germline-derived CDR1 and CDR2 are MGHRA and YSYEKL. V lost 3 bases to trimming and J lost 4 bases; unmatched junction nucleotides: 3. This CDR3 comprises 14 residues. CDR3 nucleotide sequence: TGCGCCAGCAGCCATGTGGGACAGGGGTACGAGCAGTACTTC. Amino acids: CASSHVGQGYEQYF.

The V call is TRBV5-6, the J call TRBJ1-2; TRBD1 matches 8 bases. The junction had 8 bases not matched to a gene; V was cut back by 0 bases and J by 4 bases. Germline-derived CDR1 and CDR2 are SGHDT and YYEEEE. The CDR3 covers 16 residues. CDR3 residues: CASSLAQRTGIYGYTF. The CDR3 DNA reads TGTGCCAGCAGCTTGGCCCAAAGGACAGGGATCTATGGCTACACCTTC. The whole variable domain, remainder taken from reference TRBV5-6 and TRBJ1-2, is DAGVTQSPTHLIKTRGQQVTLRCSPKSGHDTVSWYQQALGQGPQFIFQYYEEEERQRGNFPDRFSGHQFPNYSSELNVNALLLGDSALYLCASSLAQRTGIYGYTFGSGTRLTVV.

This chain links TRBV7-9 with TRBJ2-3, with TRBD2 matching over 9 bases. Germline V gene sequence: CDR1 SEHNR, CDR2 FQNEAQ (reference sequence). The CDR3 runs to 16 residues. The junction had 12 bases not matched to a gene; V was cut back by 7 bases and J by 4 bases. In DNA form, the CDR3 reads TGTGCCAGCAACTCCCTTAGCGGGAGTAGGGCAGATACGCAGTATTTT. Protein: CASNSLSGSRADTQYF.

This chain uses TRBV11-2 with TRBJ2-1; 11 nucleotides line up with TRBD2. Trimming at V came to 6 bases and at J to 8 bases, leaving 6 bases not matched to a gene. The CDR3 length is 14 residues. Germline CDR1 SGHAT, CDR2 FQNNGV. CDR3 nucleotide sequence: TGTGCCAGCAGGGTGACTAGCGGGATGGATGAGCAGTTCTTC. Translation gives CASRVTSGMDEQFF. The full variable domain, completed using reference TRBV11-2 and TRBJ2-1, is EAGVAQSPRYKIIEKRQSVAFWCNPISGHATLYWYQQILGQGPKLLIQFQNNGVVDDSQLPKDRFSAERLKGVDSTLKIQPAKLEDSAVYLCASRVTSGMDEQFFGPGTRLTVL.

The chain couples TRBV5-1 to TRBJ1-3, with 7 bases lining up with TRBD1. Germline loops: CDR1 SGHRS, CDR2 YFSETQ. V lost 4 bases to trimming and J lost 0 bases; unmatched junction nucleotides: 4. The CDR3 runs 15 residues. The CDR3: CASSPGQLSGNTIYF. CDR3 sequence (DNA): TGCGCCAGCAGCCCGGGACAGCTCTCTGGAAACACCATATATTTT.

A remark on this clone: This sample includes further DNA sequences coding for the same CDR3. This chain connects TRBV11-3 to TRBJ2-1; D is unresolved. Per germline, CDR1 SGHNT and CDR2 YENEEA. The length of the CDR3 is 13 residues. Between the trimmed V and J ends, which lost 9 bases and 0 bases, there was a span of 9 bases. The CDR3 is CASSSNSYNEQFF. Here the CDR3 DNA reads TGTGCCAGTAGCAGCAACTCCTACAATGAGCAGTTCTTC.

J is TRBJ1-4 and V is TRBV19; no clear D gene. CDR3 length equals 13 residues. Trimming stripped 5 bases from V and 6 bases from J, with 10 bases between. Germline lookup yields CDR1 LNHDA and CDR2 SQIVND (reference sequence). The CDR3 reads CASSVREYEKLFF. CDR3 sequence (DNA): TGTGCCAGTAGTGTTCGGGAATATGAAAAACTGTTTTTT.